Below are 19 T cell receptor beta chains sequenced from a single sample in a study of blood T cells in healthy people across ages. Then a second PCR, running roughly 7 to 11 cycles, was carried out with a sample-barcoded 5' primer and a J-beta primer mix. Each CDR3 protein gets one entry after TCRdb re-called the 5' RACE reads with MiXCR. The top ten hold over 6.5% of the sample, which has 1,500,000 or so distinct CDR3 sequences, 59% seen once. The sample taken for sequencing was blood. The receptors originated from a man between 18 and 29 years old in good health.

This rearrangement joins TRBV27 to TRBJ2-4; no definite D call. The J call may not be correct, given that the DNA end is closer to TRBJ2-7. Germline-derived CDR1 and CDR2 are MNHEY and SMNVEV (reference sequence). The CDR3 length is 14 residues. The CDR3: CASSLVVGVDEQYF. Here the CDR3 DNA reads TGTGCCAGCAGTTTAGTGGTTGGGGTCGACGAGCAGTACTTC.

The genes are TRBV20-1 and TRBJ2-1; D call uncertain. Trimming removed 0 bases at V and 6 bases at J, with 18 bases between. This CDR3 comprises 16 residues. Germline V gene data show CDR1 as DFQATT and CDR2 as SNEGSKA (reference sequence). CDR3 coding DNA: TGCAGTGCTAGAGATCCGGACCATCACACCCGCAATGAGCAGTTCTTC. It specifies CSARDPDHHTRNEQFF.

The gene calls are TRBV3-1 and TRBJ2-4; D ambiguous. The V end was cut by 1 base, the J end by 13 bases, with 11 bases between. CDR3 length: 12 residues. Germline V lookup: CDR1 LGHDT, CDR2 YNNKEL (reference sequence). As DNA, the CDR3 is TGTGCCAGCAGCCAAGTTGACAATGAGCAGTACTTC. This gives the protein CASSQVDNEQYF. The variable domain in full, with the rest retrieved from reference TRBV3-1 and TRBJ2-4, is DTAVSQTPKYLVTQMGNDKSIKCEQNLGHDTMYWYKQDSKKFLKIMFSYNNKELIINETVPNRFSPKSPDKAHLNLHINSLELGDSAVYFCASSQVDNEQYFGAGTRLSVL.

The chain links TRBV7-9 to TRBJ1-5; possibly TRBD1 for D (6 bases). Germline CDR1 SEHNR, CDR2 FQNEAQ (reference sequence). This CDR3 is built from 19 residues. With 4 bases removed from V and 4 bases from J, the gap between germline ends came to 26 bases. The DNA for the CDR3 is TGTGCCAGCAGCTCATGGGGTCCGGGGGCAGACGGGACTAATCAGCCCCAGCATTTT. This gives the protein CASSSWGPGADGTNQPQHF.

The chain carries TRBV20-1 and TRBJ2-5; D not resolved. V shed 3 bases and J shed 2 bases, with 22 bases lying between them. From germline, CDR1 is DFQATT and CDR2 SNEGSKA (reference sequence). This CDR3 contains 17 residues. The CDR3 coding sequence is TGCAGTGCTAGTGTTTGGACGCCACGGCGGTTGCAAGAGACCCAGTACTTC. Amino acid sequence: CSASVWTPRRLQETQYF.

This chain uses TRBV20-1 with TRBJ2-7; 9 bases align to TRBD1. With V trimmed by 2 bases and J by 9 bases, 11 bases remained unmatched. The CDR3 contains 14 residues. The germline V gene has CDR1 DFQATT and CDR2 SNEGSKA (reference sequence). For the CDR3, the DNA is TGCAGTGCTAGACTTACAGGGGGCATCTATGGGCAGTACTTC. It is translated as CSARLTGGIYGQYF.

With regard to this clonotype: Relative to the germline gene, one junction end is altered; a read error may explain this. The DNA of the CDR3 is TGCGCCAGCTATCAGGGTTCGAGGCAGTACTTC. It specifies CASYQGSRQYF. V is TRBV18 and J is TRBJ2-7, with a possible D match to TRBD1 (5 bases). CDR1 and CDR2 (germline): KGHSH, LQKENI. The CDR3 has 11 residues.

This rearrangement joins TRBV3-1 to TRBJ2-3, with 14 bases matching TRBD2. V lost 6 bases and J lost 5; bases outside the gene matches: 4. This CDR3 has 15 residues. Germline V gives CDR1 LGHDT, CDR2 YNNKEL (reference sequence). The CDR3 spells CASRPTSGGGDTQYF. Written as DNA, the CDR3 is TGTGCCAGCAGGCCGACTAGCGGGGGGGGAGATACGCAGTATTTT.

This rearrangement joins TRBV7-9 to TRBJ2-3; unclear D gene. Germline V gene sequence: CDR1 SEHNR, CDR2 FQNEAQ (reference sequence). Trimming removed 5 bases at V and 6 bases at J, with 12 bases between. The CDR3 runs 13 residues. CDR3 DNA: TGTGCCAGCAGCCCTCCCGCAGAGGATACGCAGTATTTT. It codes for CASSPPAEDTQYF.

The V and J genes are TRBV3-1 and TRBJ2-7; no clear D. The end of the DNA aligns better with TRBJ2-5, so the J call may be wrong. Germline CDR1 reads LGHDT; CDR2 reads YNNKEL (reference sequence). This CDR3 has 13 residues. CDR3 in DNA: TGTGCCAGCAGCCAAGATGACGAAGAGACCCAGTACTTC. Encoded protein: CASSQDDEETQYF.

Turning to this clonotype: At one end, the junction sequence differs from germline, possibly due to a read error. The chain joins TRBV20-1 to TRBJ2-1; 9 bases fit TRBD1. The length of the CDR3 is 15 residues. Germline CDR1 DFQATT, CDR2 SNEGSKA (reference sequence). CDR3 residues: CSAILQGASYNEQLF. In DNA form, the CDR3 reads TGCAGTGCAATCCTACAGGGGGCGTCCTACAATGAGCAGTTGTTC.

This chain links TRBV7-9 with TRBJ2-1; TRBD1 is a possible D gene (6 bases). CDR3 length: 16 residues. Germline assignment: CDR1 SEHNR and CDR2 FQNEAQ (reference sequence). Trimming removed 5 bases at V and 0 bases at J, with 14 bases between. CDR3 sequence reads: CASSPNRVGSYNEQFF. The CDR3 DNA follows: TGTGCCAGCAGCCCGAACAGGGTAGGCTCCTACAATGAGCAGTTCTTC.

The chain combines TRBV28 with TRBJ2-4, with 7 bases aligning to TRBD1. The CDR3 is 14 residues long. Germline loops: CDR1 MDHEN, CDR2 SYDVKM. V lost 7 bases and J lost 2; bases outside the gene matches: 5. DNA for the CDR3: TGTGCCAGCAACAAACAGGGGTCCAAAAACATTCAGTACTTC. Residues: CASNKQGSKNIQYF.

This sequence joins TRBV25-1 and TRBJ1-2; 12 bases match TRBD1. This CDR3 comprises 14 residues. Per germline, CDR1 MGHDK and CDR2 SYGVNS. Trimming removed 7 bases from V and 8 bases from J; junction bases left unmatched: 8. CDR3 coding DNA: TGTGCCAGCAATTCCGGGACAGGGGGCTTAGGCTACACCTTC. Protein sequence: CASNSGTGGLGYTF.

This clonotype has just a few counts. The genes are TRBV18 and TRBJ1-2; D is unresolved. The CDR3 spans 12 residues. Trimming took off 0 bases at V and 8 bases at J, with 7 bases between the two ends. Per germline, CDR1 KGHSH and CDR2 LQKENI. The CDR3 loop is CASSPPEGGYTF. CDR3 nucleotide sequence: TGTGCCAGCTCACCACCGGAAGGAGGCTACACCTTC.

The chain recombines TRBV27 with TRBJ2-5; D might be TRBD2 (6 bases). Trimming stripped 4 bases from V and 4 bases from J, with 16 bases between. Germline lookup yields CDR1 MNHEY and CDR2 SMNVEV (reference sequence). This CDR3 contains 15 residues. The CDR3: CASSYTGERGETQYF. CDR3 DNA: TGTGCCAGCAGTTATACGGGAGAGAGGGGAGAGACCCAGTACTTC.

CDR3 DNA sequence: TGTGCCAGCAGTTACTCCCCAGGGGGAGAGCATGGCTACACCTTC. It encodes CASSYSPGGEHGYTF. The rearrangement uses TRBV6-6 and TRBJ1-2; 7 bases fit TRBD1. V was pared by 0 bases and J by 6 bases, with 7 bases of the junction left unmatched. This CDR3 is 15 amino acids long. The germline gives CDR1 MNHNY, CDR2 SVGAGI (reference sequence).

Only one count was recorded for this clonotype. The V and J genes are TRBV20-1 and TRBJ2-7; 8 nucleotides align to TRBD1. The CDR3 runs to 15 residues. Germline CDR1 and CDR2: DFQATT and SNEGSKA (reference sequence). Trimming removed 1 base from V and 5 bases from J; junction bases left unmatched: 10. The CDR3 sequence: CSARAEDREFHEQYF. The DNA for the CDR3 is TGCAGTGCTAGAGCCGAGGACAGGGAGTTCCACGAGCAGTACTTC.

This rearrangement joins TRBV6-2 or TRBV6-3 to TRBJ2-2; D may be TRBD2 (5 bases). The V gene lost 2 bases and the J gene lost 7 bases, with 11 bases spanning the gap. Germline lookup yields CDR1 MNHEY and CDR2 SVGEGT. This CDR3 has 14 amino acids. The chain's CDR3 is CASSYARVLGELFF. The CDR3 DNA sequence: TGTGCCAGCAGTTACGCGCGGGTCCTCGGGGAGCTGTTTTTT.